This TCR beta chain was retrieved from a study of cytomegalovirus exposure and HLA in healthy donors. Looking at the study overall: Findings of an earlier analysis included roughly 120 million unique TCR beta sequences from 180 million or so T cells. Study conclusions and caveats: Per published reports, the classifier diagnosed cytomegalovirus status with high specificity and sensitivity. Later analysis suggested most CMV-associated TCR beta chains were HLA-restricted.

This clone was counted once. Its target is unknown. The V gene's germline CDR1 is SGHDN and CDR2 FVKESK. The V gene lost 2 bases and the J gene lost 7 bases, with 8 bases spanning the gap. This CDR3 contains 12 residues. PCR used 60 Vbeta primers and 13 Jbeta primers. Here immunoSEQ multiplex PCR was the method, and the copy in TCRdb shows in-frame clones only, minus some. Of roughly 110,000 clones in the sample, 77% were seen once. The sample taken for sequencing was PBMCs. The clonotype was recovered from a man between 40 and 49 years old in good health and CMV-seropositive. The chain is built from TRBV14 and TRBJ1-1; TRBD1 is a possible D gene (5 bases). The CDR3 DNA is TGTGCCAGCAGCCAACAGGGATTTGAAGCTTTCTTT. It specifies CASSQQGFEAFF. The full variable domain, its missing parts supplied by reference TRBV14 and TRBJ1-1, is EAGVTQFPSHSVIEKGQTVTLRCDPISGHDNLYWYRRVMGKEIKFLLHFVKESKQDESGMPNNRFLAERTGGTYSTLKVQPAELEDSGVYFCASSQQGFEAFFGQGTRLTVV.